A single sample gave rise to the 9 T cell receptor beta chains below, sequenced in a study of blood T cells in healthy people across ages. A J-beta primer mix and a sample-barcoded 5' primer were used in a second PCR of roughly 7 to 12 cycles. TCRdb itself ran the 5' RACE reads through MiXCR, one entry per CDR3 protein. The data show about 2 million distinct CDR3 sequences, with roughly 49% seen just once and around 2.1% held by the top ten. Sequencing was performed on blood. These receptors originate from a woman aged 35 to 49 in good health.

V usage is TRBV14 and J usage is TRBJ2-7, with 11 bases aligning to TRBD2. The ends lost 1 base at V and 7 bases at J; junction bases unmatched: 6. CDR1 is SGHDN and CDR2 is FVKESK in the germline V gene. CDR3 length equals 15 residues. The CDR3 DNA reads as TGTGCCAGCAGCCAAGCCCTAGCGGGGGGCAATGAGCAGTACTTC. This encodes CASSQALAGGNEQYF. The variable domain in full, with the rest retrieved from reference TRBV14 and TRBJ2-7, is EAGVTQFPSHSVIEKGQTVTLRCDPISGHDNLYWYRRVMGKEIKFLLHFVKESKQDESGMPNNRFLAERTGGTYSTLKVQPAELEDSGVYFCASSQALAGGNEQYFGPGTRLTVT.

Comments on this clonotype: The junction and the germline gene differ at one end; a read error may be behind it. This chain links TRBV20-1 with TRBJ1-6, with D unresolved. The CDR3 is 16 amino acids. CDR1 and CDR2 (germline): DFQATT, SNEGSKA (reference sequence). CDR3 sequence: CSASSRVNSYNSPPHF. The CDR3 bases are TGCAGTGCTAGTTCCCGGGTAAACTCCTATAATTCACCCCCCCACTTT.

The CDR3 loop is CASSARTSGASDTQYF. CDR3 nucleotides: TGTGCCAGCAGCGCCAGGACTAGCGGGGCTTCAGATACGCAGTATTTT. The chain links TRBV9 to TRBJ2-3, with TRBD2 matching over 12 bases. V trimming: 3 bases; J trimming: 4 bases; junction bases outside the gene matches: 6. From germline, CDR1 is SGDLS and CDR2 YYNGEE. The CDR3 runs to 16 residues.

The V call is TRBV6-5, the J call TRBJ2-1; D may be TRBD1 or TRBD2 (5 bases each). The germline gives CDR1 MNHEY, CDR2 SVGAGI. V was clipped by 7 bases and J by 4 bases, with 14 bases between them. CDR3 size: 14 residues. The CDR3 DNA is TGTGCCAGCACTAGGGACGGGGCATACAATGAGCAGTTCTTC. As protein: CASTRDGAYNEQFF.

The CDR3 loop is CASSETGRTEAFF. The CDR3 DNA sequence: TGTGCCAGCAGTGAAACCGGGAGGACTGAAGCTTTCTTT. This sequence joins TRBV2 and TRBJ1-1, with D unresolved. Trimming removed 2 bases at V and 5 bases at J, with 9 bases between. Germline CDR1 SNHLY, CDR2 FYNNEI. The CDR3 has 13 residues.

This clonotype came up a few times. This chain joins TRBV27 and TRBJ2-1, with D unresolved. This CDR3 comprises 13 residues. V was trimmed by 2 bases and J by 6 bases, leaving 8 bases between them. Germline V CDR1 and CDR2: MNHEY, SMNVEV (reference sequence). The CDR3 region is CASSLDDSNEQFF. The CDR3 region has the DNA TGTGCCAGCAGTTTAGACGACTCCAATGAGCAGTTCTTC.

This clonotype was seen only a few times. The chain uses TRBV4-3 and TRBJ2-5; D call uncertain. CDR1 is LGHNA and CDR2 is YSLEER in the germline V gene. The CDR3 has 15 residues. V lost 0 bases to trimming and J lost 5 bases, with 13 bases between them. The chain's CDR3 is CASSQDRPPSETQYF. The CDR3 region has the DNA TGCGCCAGCAGCCAAGATAGGCCCCCTTCCGAGACCCAGTACTTC.

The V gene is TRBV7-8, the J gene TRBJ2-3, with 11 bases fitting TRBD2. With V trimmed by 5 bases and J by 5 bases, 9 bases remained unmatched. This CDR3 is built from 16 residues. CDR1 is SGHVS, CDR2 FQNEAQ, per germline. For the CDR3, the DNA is TGTGCCAGCAGCCCCAGACTAGCGGGGCTTGTAGATACGCAGTATTTT. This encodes CASSPRLAGLVDTQYF.

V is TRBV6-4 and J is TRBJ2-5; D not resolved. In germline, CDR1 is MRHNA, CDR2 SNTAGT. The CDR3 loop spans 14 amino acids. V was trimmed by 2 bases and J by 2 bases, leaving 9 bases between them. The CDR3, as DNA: TGTGCCAGCAGTGACCGGGCAGCGCAAGAGACCCAGTACTTC. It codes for CASSDRAAQETQYF.